This TCR beta chain was sequenced for a study of a mutant IDH1 vaccine in newly diagnosed glioma. Some clones are missing from TCRdb's copy, which holds only in-frame ones; the method was immunoSEQ multiplex PCR. The repertoire consists of roughly 71,000 clones, with 80% to 90% occurring once and the leading ten covering 2.9%. Specified time point: baseline, week 1 (first vaccination visit). Treatment in this sample: pre-vaccination baseline after standard-of-care therapy. The clonotype comes from a man aged 25 to 40 with glioma. Sequenced material: PBMCs, taken from a glioma patient treated with radiotherapy, temozolomide or both.

The CDR3 DNA reads as TGCGCCAGCAGCCAAAGGACCACGGCAGGGGATATCGCTGATTCACCCCTCCACTTT. Its protein is CASSQRTTAGDIADSPLHF. This chain links TRBV4-1 with TRBJ1-6; perhaps TRBD1 as D (6 bases). V dropped 2 bases and J dropped 8 bases, with 25 bases sitting between them. The V gene's germline CDR1 is MGHRA and CDR2 YSYEKL. CDR3 length: 19 amino acids.